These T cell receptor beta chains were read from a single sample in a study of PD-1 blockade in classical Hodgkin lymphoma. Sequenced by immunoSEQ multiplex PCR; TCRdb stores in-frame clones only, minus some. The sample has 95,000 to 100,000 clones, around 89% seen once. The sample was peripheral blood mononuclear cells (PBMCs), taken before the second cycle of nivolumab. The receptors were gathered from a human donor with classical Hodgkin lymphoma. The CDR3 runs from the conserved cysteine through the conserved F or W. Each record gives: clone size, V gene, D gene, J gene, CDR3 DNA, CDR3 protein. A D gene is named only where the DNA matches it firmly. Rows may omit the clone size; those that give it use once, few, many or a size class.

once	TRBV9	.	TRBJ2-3	TGTGCCAGCGAGGCGGGGTCAACATCAGATACGCAGTATTTT	CASEAGSTSDTQYF
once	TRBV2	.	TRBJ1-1	TGTGCCAGCAGGGCCGACAACCAACGGCAAAAAGCTTTCTTT	CASRADNQRQKAFF
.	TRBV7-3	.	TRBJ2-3	TGTGCCAGCTCCCTCGGGGACGCCCGTAATACGCAGTATTTT	CASSLGDARNTQYF
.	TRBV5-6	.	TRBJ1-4	TGTGCCAGCAGACGTGGTCGCGGGAGTCGGGCTAATGAAAAACTGTTTTTT	CASRRGRGSRANEKLFF
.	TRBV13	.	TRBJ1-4	TGTGCCAGCAGCTCATCTGAGGCTGGCCTTAATGAAAAACTGTTTTTT	CASSSSEAGLNEKLFF
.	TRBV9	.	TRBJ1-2	TGTGCCAGCAGCGTAGGTTTAGGGGACGGAGACTATGGCTACACCTTC	CASSVGLGDGDYGYTF
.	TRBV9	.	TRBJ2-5	TGTGCCAGCAGCGTAGAGGGCGGGATATTCCAAGAGACCCAGTACTTC	CASSVEGGIFQETQYF
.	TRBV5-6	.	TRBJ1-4	TGTGCCAGCAGCCTGGACGGATATGAAAAACTGTTTTTT	CASSLDGYEKLFF
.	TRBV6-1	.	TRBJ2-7	TGTGCCAGCAGTGCGGGGGGCCTAAGGGGAAGGAGCGAGCAGTACTTC	CASSAGGLRGRSEQYF
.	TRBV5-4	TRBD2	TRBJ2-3	TGTGCCAGCAGCTACCGACTAGCGGGGGGCGTCTTAGCAGATACGCAGTATTTT	CASSYRLAGGVLADTQYF
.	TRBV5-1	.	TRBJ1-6	TGCGCCAGCAGCTTGTATCGACAGGAATTTTCACCCCTCCACTTT	CASSLYRQEFSPLHF
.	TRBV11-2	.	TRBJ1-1	TGTGCCAGCAGCCCCGGGGGGGGGCGGACTGAAGCTTTCTTT	CASSPGGGRTEAFF